This T cell receptor (beta chain) is from a study of prognosis after radiotherapy for stage I lung cancer. Study details: Patients were enrolled between April 2018 and January 2019 (all with stage I non-small cell lung cancer). Oligometastatic NSCLC after surgical resection of the primary tumor was present in 4 or 5 patients, while newly diagnosed primary stage I lung tumors were present in around 14. Development of distant metastases after radiotherapy was seen in a handful of patients at a median of approximately 7 months, with no significant progression in under 17.

The study amplified the TCR beta CDR3 region from genomic DNA. This amplification was carried out by two rounds of multiplex PCR. TRBV and TRBJ genes each had their own specific primers in first-round PCR. TCRdb passed the multiplex PCR reads through MiXCR, listing each CDR3 protein once. The sample yields around 16,000 distinct CDR3 sequences, approximately 40% seen once. Node-negative disease was confirmed in all patients by CT and PET/CT, with no prior chemotherapy, radiotherapy or other malignancies. CDR3 size: 17 residues. Germline CDR1 and CDR2: SGHNT and YENEEA. Unmatched junction bases numbered 13, after V lost 1 base and J lost 4 bases.

J is TRBJ2-7 and V is TRBV11-3, with 7 bases identical to TRBD2. The sequences come from PBMCs, collected before or after stereotactic body radiation therapy (not recorded which). This receptor was identified in a donor over 45 with non-small cell lung cancer. CDR3 bases: TGTGCCAGCAGCTTAGGTGGATCGGGGAGGGCCCGGTACGAGCAGTACTTC. The encoded protein is CASSLGGSGRARYEQYF.